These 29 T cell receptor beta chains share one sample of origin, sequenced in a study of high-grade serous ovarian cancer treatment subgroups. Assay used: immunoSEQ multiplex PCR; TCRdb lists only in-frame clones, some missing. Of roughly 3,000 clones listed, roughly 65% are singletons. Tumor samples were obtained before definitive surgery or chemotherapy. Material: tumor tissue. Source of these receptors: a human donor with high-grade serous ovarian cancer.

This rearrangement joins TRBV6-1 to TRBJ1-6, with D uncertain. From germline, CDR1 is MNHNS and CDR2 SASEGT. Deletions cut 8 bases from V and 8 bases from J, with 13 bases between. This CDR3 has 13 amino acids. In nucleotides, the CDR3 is TGTGCCAGCGGGGAAGGGTTGGATTCACCCCTCCACTTT. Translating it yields CASGEGLDSPLHF.

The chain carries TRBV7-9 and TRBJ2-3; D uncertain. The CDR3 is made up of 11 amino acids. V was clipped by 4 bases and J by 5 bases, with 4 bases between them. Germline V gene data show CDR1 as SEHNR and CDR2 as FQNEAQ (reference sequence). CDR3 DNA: TGTGCCAGCAGCTCCCGAGATACGCAGTATTTT. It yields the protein CASSSRDTQYF. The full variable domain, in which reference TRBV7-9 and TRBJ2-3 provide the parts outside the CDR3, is DTGVSQNPRHKITKRGQNVTFRCDPISEHNRLYWYRQTLGQGPEFLTYFQNEAQLEKSRLLSDRFSAERPKGSFSTLEIQRTEQGDSAMYLCASSSRDTQYFGPGTRLTVL.

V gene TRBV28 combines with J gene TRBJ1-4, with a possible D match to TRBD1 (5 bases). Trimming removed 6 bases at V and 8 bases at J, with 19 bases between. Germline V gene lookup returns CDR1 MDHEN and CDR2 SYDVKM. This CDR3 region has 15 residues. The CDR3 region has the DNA TGTGCCAGCAGCCCGGGACTTTTCCCGGGGGAAAAACTGTTTTTT. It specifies CASSPGLFPGEKLFF.

CDR3 nucleotide sequence: TGTGCCAGCAGTTTGAGCGGTCTGCAGTACTTC. Translating gives CASSLSGLQYF. The chain employs TRBV6-5 and TRBJ2-7, with D maybe TRBD2 (5 bases). The germline V and J ends were trimmed by 4 bases and 9 bases, with 10 bases remaining between them. This CDR3 is 11 amino acids long. Germline V gives CDR1 MNHEY, CDR2 SVGAGI.

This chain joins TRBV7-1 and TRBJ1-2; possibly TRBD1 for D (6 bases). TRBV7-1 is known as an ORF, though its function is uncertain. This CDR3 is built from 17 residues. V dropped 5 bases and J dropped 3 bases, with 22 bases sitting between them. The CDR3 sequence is CASSQEIMDSRDYGYTF. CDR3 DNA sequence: TGTGCCAGCAGCCAGGAAATAATGGACAGCCGGGACTATGGCTACACCTTC.

As DNA, the CDR3 is TGTGCCAGCAGGCCTGAGGGCTTTGGCGGGAGGGGCACAGATACGCAGTATTTT. Translating gives CASRPEGFGGRGTDTQYF. The rearrangement uses TRBV27 and TRBJ2-3; 9 nucleotides align to TRBD2. CDR3 length equals 18 residues. Germline values: CDR1 MNHEY, CDR2 SMNVEV (reference sequence). With V trimmed by 6 bases and J by 1 base, 14 bases remained unmatched.

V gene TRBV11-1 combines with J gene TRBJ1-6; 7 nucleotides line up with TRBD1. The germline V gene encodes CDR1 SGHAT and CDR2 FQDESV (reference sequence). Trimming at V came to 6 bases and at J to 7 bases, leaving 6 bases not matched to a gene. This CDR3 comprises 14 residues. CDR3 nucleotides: TGTGCCAGCAGTCCGGGACAGAGAAATTCACCCCTCCACTTT. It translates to CASSPGQRNSPLHF.

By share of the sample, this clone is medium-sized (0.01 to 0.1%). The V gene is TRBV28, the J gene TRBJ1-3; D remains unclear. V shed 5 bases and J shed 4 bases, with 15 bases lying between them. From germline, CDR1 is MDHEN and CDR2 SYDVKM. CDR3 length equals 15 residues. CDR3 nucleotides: TGTGCCAGCAGTGCGCCCCCCTCGGGAGGAAACACCATATATTTT. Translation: CASSAPPSGGNTIYF.

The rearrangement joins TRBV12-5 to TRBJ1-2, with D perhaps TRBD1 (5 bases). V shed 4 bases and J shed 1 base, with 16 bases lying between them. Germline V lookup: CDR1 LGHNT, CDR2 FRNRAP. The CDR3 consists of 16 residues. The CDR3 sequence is CASGSGARSFNYGYTF. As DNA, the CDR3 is TGTGCTAGTGGTTCCGGGGCACGGTCCTTTAACTATGGCTACACCTTC.

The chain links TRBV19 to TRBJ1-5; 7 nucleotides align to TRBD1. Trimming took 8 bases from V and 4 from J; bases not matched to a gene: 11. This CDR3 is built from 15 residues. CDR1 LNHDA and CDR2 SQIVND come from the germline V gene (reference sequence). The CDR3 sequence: CASSSQGTANQPQHF. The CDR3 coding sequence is TGTGCCAGTTCCTCCCAAGGGACAGCGAATCAGCCCCAGCATTTT.

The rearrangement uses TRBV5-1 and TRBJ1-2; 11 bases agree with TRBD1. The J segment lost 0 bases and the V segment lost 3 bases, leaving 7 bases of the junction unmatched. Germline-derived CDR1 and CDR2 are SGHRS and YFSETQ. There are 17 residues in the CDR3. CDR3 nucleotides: TGCGCCAGCAGCTCGGGGACAGGGGGAATGGCTAACTATGGCTACACCTTC. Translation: CASSSGTGGMANYGYTF.

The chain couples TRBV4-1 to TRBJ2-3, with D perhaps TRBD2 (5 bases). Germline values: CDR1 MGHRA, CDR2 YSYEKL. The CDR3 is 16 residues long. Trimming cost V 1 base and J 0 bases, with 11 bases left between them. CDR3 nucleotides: TGCGCCAGCAGCCAAGGGAGCGGACGGAGCACAGATACGCAGTATTTT. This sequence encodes CASSQGSGRSTDTQYF.

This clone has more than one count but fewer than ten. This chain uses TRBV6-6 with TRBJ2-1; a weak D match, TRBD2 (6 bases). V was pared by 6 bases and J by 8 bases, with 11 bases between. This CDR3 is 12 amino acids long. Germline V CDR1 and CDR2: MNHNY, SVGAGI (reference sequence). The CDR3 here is CASSPGGYEQFF. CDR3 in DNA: TGTGCCAGCAGCCCTGGGGGGTATGAGCAGTTCTTC.

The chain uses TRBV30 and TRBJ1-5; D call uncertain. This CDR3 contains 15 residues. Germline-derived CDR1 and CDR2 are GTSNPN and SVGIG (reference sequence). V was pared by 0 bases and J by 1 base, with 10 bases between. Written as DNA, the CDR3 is TGTGCCTGGAGTGTACTCGGCGGAAGCAATCAGCCCCAGCATTTT. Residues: CAWSVLGGSNQPQHF.

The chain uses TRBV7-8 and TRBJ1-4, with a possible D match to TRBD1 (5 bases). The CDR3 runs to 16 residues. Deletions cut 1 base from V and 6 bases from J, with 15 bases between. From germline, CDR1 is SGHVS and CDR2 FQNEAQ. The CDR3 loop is CASSLDEAGLYEKLFF. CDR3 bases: TGTGCCAGCAGCTTAGATGAGGCAGGGTTGTATGAAAAACTGTTTTTT.

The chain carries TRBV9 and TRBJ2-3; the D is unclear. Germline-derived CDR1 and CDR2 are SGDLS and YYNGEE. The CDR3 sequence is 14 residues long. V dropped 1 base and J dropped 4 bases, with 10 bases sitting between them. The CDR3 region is CASSVMGSPDTQYF. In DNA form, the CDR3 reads TGTGCCAGCAGCGTAATGGGCAGTCCAGATACGCAGTATTTT.

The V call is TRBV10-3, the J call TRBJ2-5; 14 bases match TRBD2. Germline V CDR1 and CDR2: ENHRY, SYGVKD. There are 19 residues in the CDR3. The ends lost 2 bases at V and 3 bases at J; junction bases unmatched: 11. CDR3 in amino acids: CAISEPNTPGLAGEETQYF. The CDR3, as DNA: TGTGCCATCAGTGAGCCAAATACACCGGGACTAGCGGGAGAAGAGACCCAGTACTTC.

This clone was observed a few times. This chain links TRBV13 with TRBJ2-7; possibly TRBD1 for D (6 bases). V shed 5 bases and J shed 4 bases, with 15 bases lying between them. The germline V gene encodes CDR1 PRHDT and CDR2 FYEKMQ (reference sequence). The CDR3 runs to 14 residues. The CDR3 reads CASSDGLQGYEQYF. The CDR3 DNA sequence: TGTGCCAGCAGCGACGGGTTACAGGGATACGAGCAGTACTTC.

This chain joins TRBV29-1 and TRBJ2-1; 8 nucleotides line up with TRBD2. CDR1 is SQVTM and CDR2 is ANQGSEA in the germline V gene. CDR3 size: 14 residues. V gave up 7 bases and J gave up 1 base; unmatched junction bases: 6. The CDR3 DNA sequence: TGCAGCGCCGTCGGGGGGGTGTCCTACAATGAGCAGTTCTTC. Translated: CSAVGGVSYNEQFF.

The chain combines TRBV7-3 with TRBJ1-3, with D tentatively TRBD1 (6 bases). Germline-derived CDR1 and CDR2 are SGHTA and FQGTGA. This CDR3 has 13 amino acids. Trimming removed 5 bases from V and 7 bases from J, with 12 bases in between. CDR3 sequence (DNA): TGTGCCAGCAGCCCAACAGGGCCGAACACCATATATTTT. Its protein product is CASSPTGPNTIYF.

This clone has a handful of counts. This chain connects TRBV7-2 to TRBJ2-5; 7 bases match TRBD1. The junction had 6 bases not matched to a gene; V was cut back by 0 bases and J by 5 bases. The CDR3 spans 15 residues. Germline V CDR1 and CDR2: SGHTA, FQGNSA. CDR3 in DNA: TGTGCCAGCAGCTTAGCAGGGGGCCTAGGGGAGACCCAGTACTTC. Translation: CASSLAGGLGETQYF.

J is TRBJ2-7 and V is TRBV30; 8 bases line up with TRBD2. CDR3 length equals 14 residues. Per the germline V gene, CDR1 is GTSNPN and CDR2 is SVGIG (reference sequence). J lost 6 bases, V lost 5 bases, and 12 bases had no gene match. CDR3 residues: CAWSRTSSLIEQYF. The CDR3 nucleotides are TGTGCCTGGTCCCGGACTAGCTCTCTAATCGAGCAGTACTTC.

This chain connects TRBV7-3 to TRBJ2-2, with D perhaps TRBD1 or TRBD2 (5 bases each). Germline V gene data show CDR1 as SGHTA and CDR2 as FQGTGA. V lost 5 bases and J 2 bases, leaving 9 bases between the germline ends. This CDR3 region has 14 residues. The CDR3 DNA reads TGTGCCAGCAGCAGGGACGGCAACACCGGGGAGCTGTTTTTT. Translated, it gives CASSRDGNTGELFF.

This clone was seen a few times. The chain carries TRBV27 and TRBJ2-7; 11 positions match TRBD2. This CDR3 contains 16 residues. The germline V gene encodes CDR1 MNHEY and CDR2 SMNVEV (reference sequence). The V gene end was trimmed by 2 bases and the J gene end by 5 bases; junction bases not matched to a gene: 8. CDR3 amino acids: CASSLGRLAGGDEQYF. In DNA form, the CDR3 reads TGTGCCAGCAGTTTAGGGCGTCTAGCGGGAGGCGACGAGCAGTACTTC.

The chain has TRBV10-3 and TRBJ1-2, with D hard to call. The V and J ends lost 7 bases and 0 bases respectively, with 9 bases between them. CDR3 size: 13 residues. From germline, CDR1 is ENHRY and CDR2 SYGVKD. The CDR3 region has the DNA TGTGCCATCAAGTTGGAGCCTAACTATGGCTACACCTTC. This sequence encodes CAIKLEPNYGYTF.

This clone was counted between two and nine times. CDR3 sequence (DNA): TGCGCCAGCAGCCAAGATATGGGGATCCCCTACAATGAGCAGTTCTTC. Protein: CASSQDMGIPYNEQFF. This sequence joins TRBV4-3 and TRBJ2-1; D uncertain. The V and J ends lost 0 bases and 2 bases respectively, with 11 bases between them. This CDR3 comprises 16 residues. Germline assignment: CDR1 LGHNA and CDR2 YSLEER.

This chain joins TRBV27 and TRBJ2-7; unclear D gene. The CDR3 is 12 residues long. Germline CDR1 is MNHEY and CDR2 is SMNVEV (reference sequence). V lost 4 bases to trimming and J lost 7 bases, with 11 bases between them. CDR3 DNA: TGTGCCAGCAGTTCACCGAACTTGGAGCAGTACTTC. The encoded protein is CASSSPNLEQYF.

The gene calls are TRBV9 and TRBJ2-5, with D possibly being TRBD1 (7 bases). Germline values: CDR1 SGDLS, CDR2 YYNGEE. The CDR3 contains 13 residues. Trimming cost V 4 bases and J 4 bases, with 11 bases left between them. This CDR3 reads CASSPQGGETQYF. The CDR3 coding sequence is TGTGCCAGCAGCCCGCAGGGGGGAGAGACCCAGTACTTC.

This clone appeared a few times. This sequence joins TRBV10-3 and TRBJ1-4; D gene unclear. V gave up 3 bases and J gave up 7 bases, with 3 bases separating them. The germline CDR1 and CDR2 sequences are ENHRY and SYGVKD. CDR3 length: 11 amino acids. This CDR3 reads CAISEGEKLFF. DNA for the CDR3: TGTGCCATCAGTGAAGGTGAAAAACTGTTTTTT.